The rows below give T cell receptor beta chains drawn from one sample of a study of T cells in Graves' hyperthyroidism and ophthalmopathy. A single record per CDR3 protein comes from TCRdb applying MiXCR to the multiplex PCR reads. In the table there are under 300,000 distinct CDR3 sequences, 22% of which are singletons. The sample comprised blood. The receptor set was obtained from a man aged 25-45 years with Graves' ophthalmopathy. The CDR3 runs from the conserved cysteine through the conserved F or W.

>TRBV18|TRBJ2-5
CASGYQETQYF
>TRBV28|TRBJ1-2
CASSLEGQGTSLYGYTF
>TRBV20-1|TRBJ2-4
CSASRDGPKNIQYF
>TRBV18|TRBJ1-4
CASSPGQGINEKLFF
>TRBV10-2|TRBJ2-1
CASSESVTKGDEQFF
>TRBV11-2|TRBJ2-2
CASSLAAGELFF
>TRBV3-1|TRBJ2-5
CASSGLAGAKETQYF
>TRBV11-3|TRBJ2-7
CASTHGSGSFYEQYF
>TRBV11-2|TRBJ2-7
CASSWGQGNYEQYF
>TRBV24-1|TRBJ2-2
CATRDSTIPAGTGELFF
>TRBV12-3/TRBV12-4|TRBJ2-2
CASSYGAPGLISGELFF
>TRBV28|TRBJ2-5
CASSLGGRIETQYF
>TRBV18|TRBJ2-1
CASSPWQARYNEQFF
>TRBV13|TRBJ2-7
CASSLRASGRPGPYEQYF
>TRBV5-1|TRBJ2-7
CASSPTDWLSEQYF
>TRBV10-3|TRBJ2-3
CAISAPGQGNADTQYF
>TRBV20-1|TRBJ1-3
CSARVDRGGGNTIYF
>TRBV6-1|TRBJ2-5
CASSRDRFFQETQYF
>TRBV3-1|TRBJ2-4
CASSQGGQAKNIQYF
>TRBV11-2|TRBJ2-3
CASSRVGRADTQYF